Listed below are T cell receptor beta chains from one sample, sequenced in a study of cytomegalovirus exposure and HLA in healthy donors. Profiling relied on immunoSEQ multiplex PCR, and the TCRdb table lists in-frame clones only, not all of them. The sample lists 150,000 to 200,000 clones, approximately 82% occurring once. The sample taken for sequencing was PBMCs. The receptor set was obtained from a middle-aged woman in good health and CMV-seropositive. The CDR3 runs from the conserved cysteine through the conserved F or W. Fields, in order: V gene, D gene, J gene, CDR3 DNA, CDR3 protein. D genes are given only for firm matches.

>TRBV15|TRBD1|TRBJ1-2
TGTGCCACCAGCAGCCACAGGGGCGGGGGCTACACCTTC
CATSSHRGGGYTF
>TRBV6-5|.|TRBJ1-2
TGTGCCACCCGGGGGGGGAGTCGGGGCTACACCTTC
CATRGGSRGYTF
>TRBV7-9|.|TRBJ2-1
TGTGCCAGCACCTCCCCCTACGAGCAGTTCTTC
CASTSPYEQFF
>TRBV7-6|.|TRBJ2-3
TGTGCCAGCAGCTTATATGAGGAGGATACGCAGTATTTT
CASSLYEEDTQYF
>TRBV4-2|TRBD1|TRBJ1-2
TGTGCCAGCAGCCTCCAGTCGCAGCTCAGACAGGGAGAAGGCTACACCTTC
CASSLQSQLRQGEGYTF
>TRBV25-1|.|TRBJ1-3
TGTGCCAGCAGTGAATTAGGCCAGGTTGGAAACACCATATATTTT
CASSELGQVGNTIYF
>TRBV5-3|TRBD1|TRBJ2-5
TGTGCCAGAAGCCCGGGACAGCGGGAGACCCAGTACTTC
CARSPGQRETQYF
>TRBV6-5|.|TRBJ2-5
TGTGCCAGCAGTTATACGGGGGAGACCCAGTACTTC
CASSYTGETQYF
>TRBV15|.|TRBJ2-7
TGTGCCACCAGCAGAGATCACCAGAGGCCTCCTTACGAGCAGTACTTC
CATSRDHQRPPYEQYF
>TRBV28|TRBD2|TRBJ2-5
TGTGCCAGCAGTTCCCCTAGCGGGAGGAACCAAGAGACCCAGTACTTC
CASSSPSGRNQETQYF
>TRBV15|TRBD1|TRBJ1-1
TGTGCCACCAGCAGAGTCAGGGGATCAGGGGGGTACACTGAAGCTTTCTTT
CATSRVRGSGGYTEAFF